This T cell receptor (beta chain) was captured by sequencing in a study of T cell clonotyping in hematopoietic cell transplantation. The study's findings and limits: After transplant, recipient diversity fell while pathologically expanded clonotypes grew through day 180. Few recipient clonotypes overlapped donors; over 95% were de novo at given depth. No sorting was done, leaving CD4 and CD8 contributions mixed.

Assay: immunoSEQ multiplex PCR; the TCRdb copy retains only in-frame clones and omits some. In the table there are about 43,000 clones, approximately 81% of which are singletons. In this sample, this clone turned up a few times. Antigen: not known. The time point denotes: recipient sample about 28 days before transplant, after cytoreduction. Germline CDR1 reads LNHDA; CDR2 reads SQIVND (reference sequence). Between the trimmed V and J ends, which lost 5 bases and 2 bases, there was a span of 13 bases. The CDR3 runs 15 residues. This material consisted of peripheral blood mononuclear cells, taken before stem cell transplant. This clonotype was sampled from a man in his sixties with acute myeloid leukemia. Some clones in this sample may be carry-over from other donors' samples. This chain joins TRBV19 and TRBJ1-5; D might be TRBD1 (6 bases). DNA for the CDR3: TGTGCCAGTAGTCACACAGGGTCTGGCAATCAGCCCCAGCATTTT. As protein: CASSHTGSGNQPQHF.